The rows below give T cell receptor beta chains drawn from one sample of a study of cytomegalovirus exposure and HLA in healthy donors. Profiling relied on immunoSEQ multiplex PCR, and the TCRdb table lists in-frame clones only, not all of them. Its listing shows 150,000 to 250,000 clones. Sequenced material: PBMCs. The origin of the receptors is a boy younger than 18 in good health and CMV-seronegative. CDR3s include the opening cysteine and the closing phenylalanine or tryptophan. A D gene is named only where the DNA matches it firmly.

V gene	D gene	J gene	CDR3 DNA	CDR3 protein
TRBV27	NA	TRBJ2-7	TGTGCCAGCGCACGGGGGGACACATCCTCCTACGAGCAGTACTTC	CASARGDTSSYEQYF
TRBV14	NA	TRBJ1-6	TGTGCCAGCAGCCACCTTGACCGTCGATCGGGACCCCTCCACTTT	CASSHLDRRSGPLHF
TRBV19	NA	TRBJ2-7	TGTGCCAGTAGTGCCAACCTTCCCGGGGTAAACGAGCAGTACTTC	CASSANLPGVNEQYF
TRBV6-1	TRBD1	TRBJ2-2	TGTGCCAGCAGCGCGGGACAGGGGGCCGGGGAGCTGTTTTTT	CASSAGQGAGELFF
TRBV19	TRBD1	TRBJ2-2	TGTGCCAGTAGTATTCTTGACAGGGGGCCCACCGGGGAGCTGTTTTTT	CASSILDRGPTGELFF
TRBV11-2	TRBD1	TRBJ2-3	TGTGCCAGCAGCTTAGGGTCCCAGGGGGAAGGTACGCAGTATTTT	CASSLGSQGEGTQYF
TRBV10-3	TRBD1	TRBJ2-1	TGTGCCATCAGTGAGACCGGACAGGGATATTACAATGAGCAGTTCTTC	CAISETGQGYYNEQFF
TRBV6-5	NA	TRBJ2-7	TGTGCCAGCAGTTTGAGAGGGCGCGAGCAGTACTTC	CASSLRGREQYF
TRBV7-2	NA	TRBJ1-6	TGTGCCAGCAGCTTAATGCGGGGAACCTATAATTCACCCCTCCACTTT	CASSLMRGTYNSPLHF
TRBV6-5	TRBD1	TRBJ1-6	TGTGCCTCAGGGGGCGCCTATAATTCACCCCTCCACTTT	CASGGAYNSPLHF
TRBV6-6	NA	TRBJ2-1	TGTGCCAGCAGTTACGCGGAGGAGCAGTTCTTC	CASSYAEEQFF
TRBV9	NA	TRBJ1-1	TGTGCCAGCAGCCCCTCGCTAATTCAAGACACTGAAGCTTTCTTT	CASSPSLIQDTEAFF
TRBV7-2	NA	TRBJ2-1	TGTGCCAGCAGCTTCCGCCCCCCGAGGCCTGAGCAGTTCTTC	CASSFRPPRPEQFF
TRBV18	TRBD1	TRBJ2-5	TGTGCCAGCTCACCCCTAGGTACAGGGGGCTTGGAAGAGACCCAGTACTTC	CASSPLGTGGLEETQYF
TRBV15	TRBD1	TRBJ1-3	TGTGCCACCAGCAGAGCGACAGGGATCTCTGGAAACACCATATATTTT	CATSRATGISGNTIYF
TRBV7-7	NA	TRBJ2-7	TGTGCTAGCAGCTTAGGAGGGGGCAGCAGCTCCTACGAGCAGTACTTC	CASSLGGGSSSYEQYF
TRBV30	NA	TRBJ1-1	TGTGCCTGGAGTGGCGCCGAGGCTTTCTTT	CAWSGAEAFF
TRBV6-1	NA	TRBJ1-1	TGTGCCAGCAGTGAAAGACGAGGGCCCATGAACACTGAAGCTTTCTTT	CASSERRGPMNTEAFF